This TCR beta chain was recovered during a study of blood T cell repertoires in COVID-19. Background on the study: COVID-19 samples from acute and convalescent phases originated in the United States, Italy and Spain. In each case, the material was cDNA or gDNA derived from T cells, B-cell-depleted T cells, or PBMCs.

Trimming pared 3 bases from V and 7 bases from J, leaving 7 bases between. This CDR3 is 12 amino acids long. The authors' processing: The authors estimated nucleated cell counts from reference gene primer amplification. The method was immunoSEQ multiplex PCR; TCRdb's version includes in-frame clones alone and lacks a portion of them. V and J calls and clone size are as listed in that table; D and trimming were resolved from the DNA. The sample lists some 260,000 clones, about 85% occurring once. The receptor's source is a man aged 18-30 years with active or convalescent COVID-19. Sequences were obtained from peripheral blood. This chain connects TRBV12-3 or TRBV12-4 to TRBJ1-5; D unresolved. Written as DNA, the CDR3 is TGTGCCAGCAGTTTTCGGGAACAGCCCCAGCATTTT. This translates into CASSFREQPQHF.